This T cell receptor beta chain was identified in a study of human T cells and chemical hapten exposure. This clonotype showed up many times. Antigen specificity is unknown. Time point described: pre-sensitization, week 0. Treatment denoted: therapeutic diphenylcyclopropenone sensitization with weekly scalp DPC. Before extraction, the whole blood was not fractionated, and total RNA was taken from it. Unique molecular identifiers were affixed to discrete cDNA molecules within the library. MiXCR was run by TCRdb on the RACE reads, yielding one entry per CDR3 protein. The sample lists roughly 380,000 distinct CDR3 sequences, more than 4.5% occurring once. The study's findings and limits: TCRs exceeding 1 in 1000 frequency stayed unchanged with DPC sensitization.

CDR1 is MNHEY, CDR2 SVGEGT, per germline. Trimming took 7 bases from V and 3 from J, leaving 11 bases between them. This CDR3 contains 13 residues. The chain uses TRBV6-2 or TRBV6-3 and TRBJ2-3; tentatively, D is TRBD2 (6 bases). The specimen was whole blood, collected in connection with sensitization to the hapten diphenylcyclopropenone (DPC). This sequence originates from a woman in her forties or fifties with alopecia areata. Some clones in this sample may be carry-over from other donors' samples. The CDR3 region is CASIGRETDTQYF. The CDR3 coding sequence is TGTGCCAGCATTGGTCGGGAGACAGATACGCAGTATTTT.